Presented here are 19 T cell receptor beta chains from one specimen sequenced in a study of cytomegalovirus exposure and HLA in healthy donors. Researchers ran the PCR with 60 Vbeta and 13 Jbeta primers. The protocol was immunoSEQ multiplex PCR, while the TCRdb copy is restricted to in-frame clones and leaves out a portion. The sample records 100,000 to 150,000 clones, around 72% being singletons. Sequencing input: PBMCs. These TCRs come from a woman under 30 in good health and CMV-seronegative.

CDR3 nucleotides: TGTGCCAGCAGCATTAGTGGGACTGGACACAATGAGCAGTTCTTC. Protein sequence: CASSISGTGHNEQFF. The rearrangement links TRBV27 to TRBJ2-1, with D possibly matching TRBD2 (6 bases). The CDR3 runs 15 residues. CDR1 MNHEY and CDR2 SMNVEV come from the germline V gene (reference sequence). Trimming shortened V by 6 bases and J by 5 bases, and 17 bases separated the two germline ends.

This sequence joins TRBV5-6 and TRBJ2-2; possible D gene TRBD2, 5 bases. CDR3 length equals 18 residues. V was pared by 0 bases and J by 1 base, with 16 bases between. In germline, CDR1 is SGHDT, CDR2 YYEEEE. Here the CDR3 reads CASSLEPFRGLNTGELFF. The CDR3, as DNA: TGTGCCAGCAGCTTGGAGCCCTTTCGCGGGCTGAACACCGGGGAGCTGTTTTTT.

The V call is TRBV2, the J call TRBJ1-2; D may be TRBD1 (6 bases). This CDR3 is built from 14 residues. The germline CDR1 and CDR2 sequences are SNHLY and FYNNEI. V lost 2 bases to trimming and J lost 8 bases, with 15 bases between them. The CDR3 DNA reads TGTGCCAGCAGTGAATCCGGACAGCGGGACGGCTACACCTTC. Translating gives CASSESGQRDGYTF.

The J gene is TRBJ1-4, the V gene TRBV19, with D possibly TRBD1 on 6 matching bases. V dropped 2 bases and J dropped 8 bases, with 12 bases sitting between them. The germline gives CDR1 LNHDA, CDR2 SQIVND (reference sequence). This CDR3 spans 14 amino acids. This CDR3 reads CASSIPGVLEKLFF. CDR3 in DNA: TGTGCCAGTAGTATACCAGGGGTTCTAGAAAAACTGTTTTTT.

This chain joins TRBV5-1 and TRBJ1-1; 7 nucleotides match TRBD1. Germline V gene sequence: CDR1 SGHRS, CDR2 YFSETQ. This CDR3 is built from 15 residues. Trimming took 0 bases from V and 1 from J; bases not matched to a gene: 3. CDR3 residues: CASSLGNRGNTEAFF. DNA for the CDR3: TGCGCCAGCAGCTTGGGGAACAGGGGGAACACTGAAGCTTTCTTT.

This clone was counted between two and nine times. CDR3 in amino acids: CASSLIMQETQYF. CDR3 nucleotides: TGTGCCAGCAGCTTGATAATGCAAGAGACCCAGTACTTC. The chain carries TRBV5-8 and TRBJ2-5; D call uncertain. The CDR3 spans 13 residues. The germline gives CDR1 SGHTS, CDR2 YDEGEE. V shed 1 base and J shed 2 bases, with 6 bases lying between them.

The chain employs TRBV12-5 and TRBJ2-1; 10 bases are shared with TRBD2. The CDR3 covers 17 residues. The J segment lost 7 bases and the V segment lost 1 base, leaving 10 bases of the junction unmatched. Germline V gives CDR1 LGHNT, CDR2 FRNRAP. The CDR3 reads CASGLGGPSGSGNEQFF. CDR3 sequence (DNA): TGTGCTAGTGGTTTGGGGGGACCTAGCGGGAGTGGGAATGAGCAGTTCTTC.

This chain links TRBV14 with TRBJ2-5; no firm D call. The V gene lost 4 bases and the J gene lost 5 bases, with 14 bases spanning the gap. There are 14 residues in the CDR3. CDR1 and CDR2 from the germline V gene are SGHDN and FVKESK. CDR3 in DNA: TGTGCCAGCAGCCCTGATGGGCCGTCGGAGACCCAGTACTTC. As protein: CASSPDGPSETQYF.

The V gene is TRBV2, the J gene TRBJ2-7, with 9 bases identical to TRBD1. Germline V gene data show CDR1 as SNHLY and CDR2 as FYNNEI. The CDR3 runs to 13 residues. The V gene end was trimmed by 8 bases and the J gene end by 5 bases; junction bases not matched to a gene: 7. For the CDR3, the DNA is TGTGCCAGCGGCCCGGGACAGGGTGACGAGCAGTACTTC. Its translation: CASGPGQGDEQYF.

The genes are TRBV19 and TRBJ2-1, with 12 positions matching TRBD2. Germline CDR1 reads LNHDA; CDR2 reads SQIVND (reference sequence). The length of the CDR3 is 17 residues. V lost 5 bases, J lost 10 bases, and 15 bases stayed unmatched. The CDR3 nucleotides read TGTGCCAGTAGTCCGCTAGCGGGAGGGGCTTTGTTGGTAGAGCAGTTCTTC. Translation gives CASSPLAGGALLVEQFF.

The chain combines TRBV6-1 with TRBJ1-2; 7 bases line up with TRBD1. The CDR3 runs 14 residues. Germline V gene sequence: CDR1 MNHNS, CDR2 SASEGT. V gave up 7 bases and J gave up 2 bases; unmatched junction bases: 7. The CDR3 sequence: CASTTDRNNYGYTF. The DNA of the CDR3 is TGTGCCAGCACCACGGACAGGAACAACTATGGCTACACCTTC.

V usage is TRBV29-1 and J usage is TRBJ2-1, with 7 bases aligning to TRBD1. Germline V CDR1 and CDR2: SQVTM, ANQGSEA. The V and J ends lost 5 bases and 5 bases, in that order; junction bases with no gene match: 3. This CDR3 comprises 12 residues. The CDR3 spells CSVRQGDNEQFF. The CDR3, as DNA: TGCAGCGTTCGGCAGGGGGACAATGAGCAGTTCTTC.

The V gene is TRBV27, the J gene TRBJ1-2, with D possibly being TRBD1 (5 bases). Trimming removed 3 bases from V and 8 bases from J, with 13 bases in between. Germline CDR1 MNHEY, CDR2 SMNVEV (reference sequence). CDR3 length: 13 residues. CDR3 protein: CASSFGGGRGYTF. DNA of the CDR3: TGTGCCAGCAGTTTTGGGGGGGGACGAGGCTACACCTTC.

The V and J genes are TRBV19 and TRBJ2-3, with D maybe TRBD2 (7 bases). The CDR3 contains 13 residues. Germline CDR1 is LNHDA and CDR2 is SQIVND (reference sequence). The CDR3 region has the DNA TGTGCAGTAGATGGGGGCGGGAGTCAGTCGCAGTATTTT. Translated, it gives CAVDGGGSQSQYF. The full variable domain, with the rest looked up from reference TRBV19 and TRBJ2-3, is DGGITQSPKYLFRKEGQNVTLSCEQNLNHDAMYWYRQDPGQGLRLIYYSQIVNDFQKGDIAEGYSVSREKKESFPLTVTSAQKNPTAFYLCAVDGGGSQSQYFGPGTRLTVL.

V gene TRBV16 combines with J gene TRBJ1-2; 7 bases agree with TRBD1. Unmatched junction bases numbered 13, after V lost 8 bases and J lost 4 bases. The CDR3 totals 15 residues. Germline CDR1 reads KGHSY; CDR2 reads FQNENV. The CDR3 coding sequence is TGTGCCAGCGACGGGTTCACCGGGACAGTCTATGGCTACACCTTC. Translated: CASDGFTGTVYGYTF.

The chain combines TRBV2 with TRBJ2-6, with 7 bases lining up with TRBD1. This CDR3 spans 18 amino acids. In germline, CDR1 is SNHLY, CDR2 FYNNEI. Trimming removed 1 base from V and 6 bases from J; junction bases left unmatched: 12. CDR3 in amino acids: CASSEDKGAGLPANVLTF. The CDR3 DNA reads as TGTGCCAGCAGTGAAGATAAGGGGGCGGGTTTGCCGGCCAACGTCCTGACTTTC.

CDR3 loop: CASRETGLAGTGELFF. The CDR3 nucleotides are TGTGCCAGCAGGGAAACAGGACTAGCCGGGACCGGGGAGCTGTTTTTT. The chain is built from TRBV6-1 and TRBJ2-2, with TRBD2 matching 8 bases. J lost 5 bases, V lost 6 bases, and 11 bases had no gene match. CDR1 and CDR2 (germline): MNHNS, SASEGT. The CDR3 is 16 amino acids.

The V gene is TRBV27, the J gene TRBJ2-7; 10 positions match TRBD2. Unmatched junction bases numbered 6, after V lost 3 bases and J lost 7 bases. The CDR3 spans 14 residues. Germline CDR1 MNHEY, CDR2 SMNVEV (reference sequence). CDR3 loop: CASSFGLAVGEQYF. The CDR3 DNA reads TGTGCCAGCAGTTTTGGACTAGCGGTGGGGGAGCAGTACTTC.

This chain links TRBV27 with TRBJ1-2; 8 bases are shared with TRBD1. The CDR3 loop spans 16 amino acids. J was trimmed by 4 bases and V by 3 bases; bases with no gene match: 10. The germline CDR1 and CDR2 sequences are MNHEY and SMNVEV (reference sequence). CDR3 residues: CASSFLAGGDGYGYTF. The CDR3 DNA sequence: TGTGCCAGCAGTTTTCTCGCAGGGGGCGACGGCTATGGCTACACCTTC.